This T cell receptor (beta chain) was captured by sequencing in a study of OX40 agonist ivuxolimab in advanced cancers. As for the study more broadly: Ivuxolimab was a fully human IgG2 agonistic monoclonal antibody targeting the costimulatory receptor OX40 (CD134). Intravenous ivuxolimab was administered to patients every 2 weeks at six dose levels: 0.01, 0.1, 0.3, 1.5, 3 and 10 mg/kg. Among the 50 to 55 dose-escalation patients, about 19 had hepatocellular carcinoma, approximately 15 melanoma, 9 renal cell carcinoma and 9 head and neck cancer. The dose-escalation cohort was about 86% male with a mean age of roughly 62 years, ranging from about 23 to 85. Patients were allowed to have had prior anti-PD-1, anti-PD-L1 or anti-CTLA-4 therapy, and 30% to 40% of the dose-escalation patients had previously received checkpoint inhibitors. Partial responses were achieved by three dose-escalation patients, of whom one had hepatocellular carcinoma and two had cutaneous melanoma. The purpose of peripheral TCRbeta sequencing was to test whether ivuxolimab changed TCR sequence diversity and led to clonal T-cell expansion. The paper reports the monotherapy dose-escalation portion (N = 52 patients) of the phase I ivuxolimab trial.

The CDR3 holds 15 amino acids from the cysteine to the phenylalanine. Of all the DNA, just the CDR3 is kept, 45 bases in frame from base 1. At the junction V is shortened by 1 base and J by 6 bases, with 15 bases in between. Taken from the germline V gene, the CDR1 and CDR2 loops are SGHTA and FQGNSA. For sequencing of the TCRbeta CDR3 region, genomic DNA was extracted from the sorted cells. TCRbeta CDR3 regions were sequenced using the immunoSEQ Assay. Drawn from immuneACCESS, this table holds only the in-frame rearrangements with V and J called that TCRdb kept. Clones are partly lost; checked studies trace under half to an unresolved V gene and leave the rest unexplained. Counted in this sample were 65,000 to 80,000 clones; 93% of them appeared once. The leading ten clones occupy roughly 6.4% of the sample. Concerning this clone itself: The target of this receptor is not known. There are no base qualities to consult, and no much larger clone falls within one base.

Patients with a history of autoimmune disease or receiving systemic immunosuppression were excluded from the trial. Peripheral blood for TCR sequencing was collected from all dose cohorts at baseline, on cycle 4 day 1, and on cycle 7 day 1. The samples were taken from a phase I, first-in-human, multicenter, open-label dose-escalation trial of ivuxolimab. The trial enrolled adults with locally advanced or metastatic head and neck squamous cell, hepatocellular, melanoma or renal cell carcinoma. Before TCR sequencing, CD4+ T cells and CD8+ T cells from peripheral blood were sorted into separate populations. Paper-wide results and their limitations: At doses of 0.1 to 3.0 mg/kg, clonal expansion of both CD4+ and CD8+ T cells in blood was seen between baseline and week 6. Which antigens the clonally expanded peripheral T cells were specific for was not determined. On average, CD8+ T cells showed more expanded clones than CD4+ T cells after ivuxolimab. In the 0.1-3.0 mg/kg groups, partial responders had among the lowest normalized peripheral clonal expansion, particularly in CD8+ T cells. Low levels of normalized T-cell clonal expansion were also seen in some patients who did not respond.

The chain uses TRBV7-2 and TRBJ1-1, with a weak D call of TRBD1 (6 bases match). This material consisted of CD4+ or CD8+ T cells sorted from blood, taken in a trial of the OX40 agonist ivuxolimab. The clonotype originates from an adult with an advanced solid tumor such as melanoma, head and neck, liver or kidney cancer. The sequence in DNA is TGTGCCAGCAGCTTAGTCTTAGGGGGGGGCTCTGAAGCTTTCTTT. Translated, this is CASSLVLGGGSEAFF.